Sequencing of this TCR beta chain was carried out in a study of blood T cell repertoires in COVID-19. Study as a whole: Samples taken during acute and convalescent COVID-19 were collected in the United States, Italy and Spain. T cells, B-cell-depleted T cells, or PBMCs supplied cDNA or gDNA.

Original analysis: Nucleated cell counts were estimated from reference gene primer amplification. Sequencing was performed with immunoSEQ multiplex PCR; in TCRdb, only in-frame clones are kept and a portion is missing. The DNA gave D and trimming, while V, J and clone size come from that table. Counted here are some 70,000 clones, approximately 80% occurring once; the ten biggest clones make up approximately 10%. The CDR3 covers 16 residues. Looked up from germline, CDR1 is WNHNN and CDR2 is SYGVQD (reference sequence). Trimming cost V 0 bases and J 1 base; bases outside gene matches: 3. The chain links TRBV10-1 to TRBJ2-1; 7 nucleotides agree with TRBD1. Material: peripheral blood. The clonotype comes from a woman in her fifties or sixties with acute or convalescent COVID-19. The CDR3 is CASSESPRGSYNEQFF. The CDR3 DNA reads as TGCGCCAGCAGTGAGTCGCCCAGGGGGTCCTACAATGAGCAGTTCTTC.